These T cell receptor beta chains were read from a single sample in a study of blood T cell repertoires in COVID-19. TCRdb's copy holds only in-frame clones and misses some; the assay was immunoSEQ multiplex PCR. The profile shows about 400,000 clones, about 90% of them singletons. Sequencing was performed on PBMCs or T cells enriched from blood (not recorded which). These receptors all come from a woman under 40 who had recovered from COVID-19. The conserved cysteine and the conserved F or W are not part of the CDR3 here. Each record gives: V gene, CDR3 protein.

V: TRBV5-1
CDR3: ASSLVVSNEQF

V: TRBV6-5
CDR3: ASSYSSGNEYTIY

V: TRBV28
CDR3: ASTLSASIGEQF

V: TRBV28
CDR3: ASGQPMNTEAF

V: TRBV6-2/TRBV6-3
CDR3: ASSYIGFNEQF

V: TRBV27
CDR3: ASSSWGDYGYT

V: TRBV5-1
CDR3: ASSLDREETQY

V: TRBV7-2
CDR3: ASSRTGTANEKLF

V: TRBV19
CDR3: ASSRRDYTDTQY

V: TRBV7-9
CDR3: ASSGPGQNYEQY

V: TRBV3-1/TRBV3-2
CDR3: ASSQDWGRSPGQGPPGTNSPLH

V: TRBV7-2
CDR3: ASRPSYFYEQY

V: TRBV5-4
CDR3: ASSSEQGADTQY

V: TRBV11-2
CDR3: ASSASLAGGGHEQF

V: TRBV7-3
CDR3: ASRSSEGRAHEQY

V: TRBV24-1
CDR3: ATSDGEAVQDEQF

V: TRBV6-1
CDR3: ASSEPGTHNSPLH

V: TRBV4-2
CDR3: ASSQERGVEAF

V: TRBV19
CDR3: ASTIFGLGNTEAF

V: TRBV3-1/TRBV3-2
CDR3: ASSSDLAGGPNEQF

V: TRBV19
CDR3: ASWNRGEDEKLF

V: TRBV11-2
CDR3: ASSPMPRGSTGRQF

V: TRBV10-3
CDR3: AITSGGGGYT

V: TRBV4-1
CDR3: ASSLVVGQGYNEQF

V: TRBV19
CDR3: ASSSEAMGNSPLH

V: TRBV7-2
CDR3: ASSDPLAGVTGELF

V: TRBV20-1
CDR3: SASVARGRSYEQY

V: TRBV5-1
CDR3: ASSFTSGGALEQY

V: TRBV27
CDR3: ATRDRNSMERT

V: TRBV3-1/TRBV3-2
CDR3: ASSQYPEGRGGEKLF

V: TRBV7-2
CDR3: ASSLAVSGNTIY

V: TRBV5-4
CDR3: ASSAPGLADHGGTQY

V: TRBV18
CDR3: ASSLDRGTDTQY

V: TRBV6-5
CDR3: ASSYSFQENTEAF

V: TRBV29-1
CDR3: SVRGGSLNEQF

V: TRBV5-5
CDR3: ASSLTLAGGPVEQF

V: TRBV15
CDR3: ATSKGVVGTGELF

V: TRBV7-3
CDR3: ASSLGQGTYGYT

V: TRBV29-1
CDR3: SVEIERNQPQH

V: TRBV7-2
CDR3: ASSLIPGYTGELF

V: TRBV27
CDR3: ASSPQGWVGELF

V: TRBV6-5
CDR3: ASRPQGYEQY

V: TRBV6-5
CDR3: ASSPGGLHVGEQF

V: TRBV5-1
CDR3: ASSRTGTGINEQF

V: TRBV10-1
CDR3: ASSESGPDGEQY

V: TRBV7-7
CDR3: ASSNGTGYTGELF